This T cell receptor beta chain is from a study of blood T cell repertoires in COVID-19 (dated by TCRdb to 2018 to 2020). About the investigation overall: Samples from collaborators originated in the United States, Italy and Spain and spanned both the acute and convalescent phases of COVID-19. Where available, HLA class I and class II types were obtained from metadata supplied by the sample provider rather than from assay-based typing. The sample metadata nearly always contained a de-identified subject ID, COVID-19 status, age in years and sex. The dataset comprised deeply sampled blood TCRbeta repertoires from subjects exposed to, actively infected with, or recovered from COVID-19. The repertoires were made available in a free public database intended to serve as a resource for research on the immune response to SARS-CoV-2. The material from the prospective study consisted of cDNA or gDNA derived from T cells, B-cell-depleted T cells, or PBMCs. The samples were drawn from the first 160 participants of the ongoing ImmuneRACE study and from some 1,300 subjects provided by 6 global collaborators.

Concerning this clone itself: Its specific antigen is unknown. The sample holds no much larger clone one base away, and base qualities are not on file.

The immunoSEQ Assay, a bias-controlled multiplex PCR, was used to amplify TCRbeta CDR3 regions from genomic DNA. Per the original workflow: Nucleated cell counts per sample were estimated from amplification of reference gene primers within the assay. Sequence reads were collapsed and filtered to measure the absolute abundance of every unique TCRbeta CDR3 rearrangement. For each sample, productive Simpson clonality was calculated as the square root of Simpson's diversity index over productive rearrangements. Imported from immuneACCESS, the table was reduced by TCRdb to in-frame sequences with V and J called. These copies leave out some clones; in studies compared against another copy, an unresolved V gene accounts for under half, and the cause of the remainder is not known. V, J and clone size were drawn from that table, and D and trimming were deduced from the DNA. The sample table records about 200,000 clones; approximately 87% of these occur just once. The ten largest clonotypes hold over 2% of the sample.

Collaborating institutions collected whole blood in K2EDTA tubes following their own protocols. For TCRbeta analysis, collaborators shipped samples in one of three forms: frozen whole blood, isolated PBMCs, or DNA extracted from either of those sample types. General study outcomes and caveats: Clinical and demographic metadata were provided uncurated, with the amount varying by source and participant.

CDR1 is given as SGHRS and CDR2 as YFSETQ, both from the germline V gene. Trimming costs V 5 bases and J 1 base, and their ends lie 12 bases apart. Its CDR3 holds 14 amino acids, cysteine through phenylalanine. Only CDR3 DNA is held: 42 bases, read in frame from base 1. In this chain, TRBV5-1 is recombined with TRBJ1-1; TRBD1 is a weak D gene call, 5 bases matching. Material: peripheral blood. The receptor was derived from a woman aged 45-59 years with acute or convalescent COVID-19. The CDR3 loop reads CASRGGQANTEAFF. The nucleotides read TGCGCCAGCAGGGGCGGACAAGCGAACACTGAAGCTTTCTTT. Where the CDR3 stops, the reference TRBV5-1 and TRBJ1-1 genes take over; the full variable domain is KAGVTQTPRYLIKTRGQQVTLSCSPISGHRSVSWYQQTPGQGLQFLFEYFSETQRNKGNFPGRFSGRQFSNSRSEMNVSTLELGDSALYLCASRGGQANTEAFFGQGTRLTVV.